The 32 T cell receptor beta chains in this list originate from one sample, sequenced in a study of Ad26.COV2.S vaccination and SARS-CoV-2 variants. This sample's treatment: around 19 received Ad26.COV2.S at low or high dose, single or two shots; about 5 received placebo; per-sample allocation not given. The samples were gathered on day 63 after the first injection of vaccine or placebo. Profiling relied on immunoSEQ multiplex PCR, and the TCRdb table lists in-frame clones only, not all of them. The sample has more than 400,000 clones, about nine tenths seen once. Sequencing used peripheral blood, obtained in a trial of Ad26.COV2.S vaccine versus placebo. The source is a person between 18 and 65 years old who received the Ad26.COV2.S COVID-19 vaccine or a placebo.

The chain couples TRBV19 to TRBJ2-2; 9 bases are a match to TRBD1. Germline V CDR1 and CDR2: LNHDA, SQIVND (reference sequence). The V and J ends lost 7 bases and 6 bases, in that order; junction bases with no gene match: 9. The CDR3 has 15 residues. The CDR3 DNA follows: TGTGCCAGTACCCTACAGGGGGCTGGGGCCGGGGAGCTGTTTTTT. Protein: CASTLQGAGAGELFF.

The CDR3 coding sequence is TGTGCCAGCAGCTCCCAGGCGAGGGGCGCAGGTTTCTATGGCTACACCTTC. It translates to CASSSQARGAGFYGYTF. This sequence joins TRBV3-1 (or the pseudogene TRBV3-2) and TRBJ1-2; tentatively, D is TRBD1 (5 bases). V lost 5 bases to trimming and J lost 4 bases, with 23 bases between them. From germline, CDR1 is LGHDT and CDR2 YNNKEL (reference sequence). CDR3 size: 17 residues.

This sequence joins TRBV15 and TRBJ1-4; D uncertain. This CDR3 has 15 amino acids. The V end lost 1 base, the J end lost 5 bases, and 11 bases lay between the germline ends. Germline CDR1 is LNHNV and CDR2 is YYDKDF (reference sequence). The CDR3 sequence is CATSRVSGPNEKLFF. The CDR3 DNA sequence: TGTGCCACCAGCAGAGTTTCCGGGCCAAATGAAAAACTGTTTTTT.

This clone was seen a single time. This chain joins TRBV27 and TRBJ1-4, with D possibly being TRBD1 (5 bases). Trimming pared 3 bases from V and 4 bases from J, leaving 12 bases between. This CDR3 contains 15 residues. Germline V gene lookup returns CDR1 MNHEY and CDR2 SMNVEV (reference sequence). In nucleotides, the CDR3 is TGTGCCAGCAGTTTCGACGGGACGAGTAATGAAAAACTGTTTTTT. Translation: CASSFDGTSNEKLFF.

The CDR3 here is CAISQPSWGSSYEQYF. Here the CDR3 DNA reads TGTGCCATCAGCCAACCTAGCTGGGGAAGCTCCTACGAGCAGTACTTC. This chain uses TRBV10-3 with TRBJ2-7, with a weak D call TRBD2 (5 bases). The V end was cut by 6 bases, the J end by 0 bases, with 18 bases between. This CDR3 region has 16 residues. Germline V gene data show CDR1 as ENHRY and CDR2 as SYGVKD.

This chain links TRBV29-1 with TRBJ2-6; D ambiguous. The CDR3 is 12 residues long. V lost 1 base and J lost 13, with 11 bases in between. CDR1 is SQVTM and CDR2 is ANQGSEA in the germline V gene. The CDR3 DNA sequence: TGCAGCGTTGAAGGGACCGGTGGGGTCCTGACTTTC. Translating it yields CSVEGTGGVLTF.

The V gene is TRBV2, the J gene TRBJ2-2, with D uncertain. V dropped 2 bases and J dropped 6 bases, with 7 bases sitting between them. The CDR3 covers 13 residues. Germline V gene data show CDR1 as SNHLY and CDR2 as FYNNEI. CDR3 amino acids: CASSEHVAGELFF. The CDR3, as DNA: TGTGCCAGCAGTGAACACGTAGCCGGGGAGCTGTTTTTT.

This rearrangement joins TRBV7-2 to TRBJ2-7; D remains unclear. Germline V lookup: CDR1 SGHTA, CDR2 FQGNSA. V was clipped by 5 bases and J by 0 bases, with 17 bases between them. This CDR3 spans 16 amino acids. The CDR3 is CASSPQTPTVSYEQYF. The CDR3 DNA is TGTGCCAGCAGCCCTCAAACGCCGACGGTCTCCTACGAGCAGTACTTC.

In DNA form, the CDR3 reads TGTGCCAGCAGCCCACCCGCCCATTACACTGAAGCTTTCTTT. Protein: CASSPPAHYTEAFF. V and J are TRBV7-2 and TRBJ1-1; no clear D. CDR3 size: 14 residues. CDR1 SGHTA and CDR2 FQGNSA come from the germline V gene. Trimming pared 5 bases from V and 3 bases from J, leaving 13 bases between.

The rearrangement uses TRBV19 and TRBJ2-7, with TRBD2 matching over 11 bases. The CDR3 sequence is 14 residues long. CDR1 is LNHDA, CDR2 SQIVND, per germline (reference sequence). J was trimmed by 6 bases and V by 2 bases; bases with no gene match: 3. Here the CDR3 DNA reads TGTGCCAGTAGTATACTAGCGGGGGGACCCGAGCAGTACTTC. It translates to CASSILAGGPEQYF.

This chain links TRBV11-2 with TRBJ2-2; 7 bases agree with TRBD2. The CDR3 spans 16 residues. Germline-derived CDR1 and CDR2 are SGHAT and FQNNGV. J gave up 1 base and V 10 bases, and 12 bases lay outside the gene matches. The CDR3 DNA reads as TGTGCCACCAACTCCAGGGAGGGGCTGAACACCGGGGAGCTGTTTTTT. This sequence encodes CATNSREGLNTGELFF.

The J gene is TRBJ2-3, the V gene TRBV6-5; 7 nucleotides agree with TRBD1. Germline V lookup: CDR1 MNHEY, CDR2 SVGAGI. V gave up 5 bases and J gave up 5 bases; unmatched junction bases: 7. The CDR3 is 14 amino acids. In DNA form, the CDR3 reads TGTGCCAGCAGTCGTAGGGGGCAGGGAGATACGCAGTATTTT. Translating it yields CASSRRGQGDTQYF.

V usage is TRBV7-2 and J usage is TRBJ2-4; TRBD2 agrees at 10 bases. The V gene end was trimmed by 5 bases and the J gene end by 6 bases; junction bases not matched to a gene: 10. This CDR3 comprises 16 residues. Germline V gives CDR1 SGHTA, CDR2 FQGNSA. This chain's CDR3 is CASSASPSSGRNIQYF. For the CDR3, the DNA is TGTGCCAGCAGCGCAAGCCCGTCTAGCGGGAGAAACATTCAGTACTTC.

J is TRBJ1-2 and V is TRBV5-1, with 8 bases identical to TRBD1. The germline CDR1 and CDR2 sequences are SGHRS and YFSETQ. The CDR3 totals 14 residues. The J segment lost 8 bases and the V segment lost 1 base, leaving 7 bases of the junction unmatched. The CDR3 sequence is CASSLSQGAGGYTF. The DNA for the CDR3 is TGCGCCAGCAGCTTGAGCCAGGGGGCGGGAGGCTACACCTTC.

V gene TRBV7-9 combines with J gene TRBJ1-6; maybe TRBD1 (6 bases). In germline, CDR1 is SEHNR, CDR2 FQNEAQ (reference sequence). Trimming removed 4 bases at V and 6 bases at J, with 10 bases between. The CDR3 has 14 residues. CDR3 sequence: CASSSGQTNSPLHF. The CDR3 bases are TGTGCCAGCAGCTCAGGACAGACTAATTCACCCCTCCACTTT.

This sequence joins TRBV7-8 and TRBJ1-2, with 8 bases aligning to TRBD1. CDR1 SGHVS and CDR2 FQNEAQ come from the germline V gene. The CDR3 contains 15 residues. J lost 2 bases, V lost 5 bases, and 7 bases had no gene match. CDR3 DNA sequence: TGTGCCAGCAGCGGGGGGGACAGGAGAAACTATGGCTACACCTTC. This gives the protein CASSGGDRRNYGYTF.

The J gene is TRBJ2-2, the V gene TRBV11-3, with D uncertain. This CDR3 is 14 amino acids long. V was shortened by 7 bases and J by 4 bases, with 13 bases between the two germline ends. Germline V gene lookup returns CDR1 SGHNT and CDR2 YENEEA. CDR3 amino acids: CASTPYGSTGELFF. The CDR3 region has the DNA TGTGCCAGCACCCCATATGGGTCCACCGGGGAGCTGTTTTTT. The whole variable domain, remainder taken from reference TRBV11-3 and TRBJ2-2, is EAGVVQSPRYKIIEKKQPVAFWCNPISGHNTLYWYLQNLGQGPELLIRYENEEAVDDSQLPKDRFSAERLKGVDSTLKIQPAELGDSAVYLCASTPYGSTGELFFGEGSRLTVL.

The gene calls are TRBV11-2 and TRBJ2-1; 12 bases agree with TRBD2. The CDR3 loop spans 16 amino acids. Germline V gene data show CDR1 as SGHAT and CDR2 as FQNNGV. Trimming took 4 bases from V and 3 from J; bases not matched to a gene: 4. Here the CDR3 reads CASSSRTSGNYNEQFF. CDR3 DNA: TGTGCCAGCAGCTCCCGGACTAGCGGGAACTACAATGAGCAGTTCTTC. Using reference TRBV11-2 and TRBJ2-1 for the parts outside the CDR3, the full variable domain is EAGVAQSPRYKIIEKRQSVAFWCNPISGHATLYWYQQILGQGPKLLIQFQNNGVVDDSQLPKDRFSAERLKGVDSTLKIQPAKLEDSAVYLCASSSRTSGNYNEQFFGPGTRLTVL.

This chain uses TRBV12-5 with TRBJ1-3; D ambiguous. V gave up 1 base and J gave up 0 bases, with 16 bases separating them. The germline CDR1 and CDR2 sequences are LGHNT and FRNRAP. CDR3 size: 18 residues. This CDR3 reads CASGLGFGLPDSGNTIYF. CDR3 bases: TGTGCTAGTGGTTTGGGTTTTGGTTTGCCCGACTCTGGAAACACCATATATTTT.

This clone came up once. Other DNA sequences from this sample encode an identical CDR3 as well. The rearrangement uses TRBV2 and TRBJ1-5; 7 bases map to TRBD1. Germline trimming cut 4 bases from V and 2 bases from J; bases unmatched to any gene: 2. This CDR3 is built from 14 residues. In germline, CDR1 is SNHLY, CDR2 FYNNEI. CDR3 region: CASSGQGGNQPQHF. Here the CDR3 DNA reads TGTGCCAGCAGTGGACAGGGTGGCAATCAGCCCCAGCATTTT.

The J gene is TRBJ1-4, the V gene TRBV27; the match to TRBD1 covers 11 bases. Germline lookup yields CDR1 MNHEY and CDR2 SMNVEV (reference sequence). CDR3 length: 14 residues. V gave up 4 bases and J gave up 8 bases; unmatched junction bases: 3. The CDR3 DNA reads as TGTGCCAGCAGTTGGGGACAGGGGGGGGAAAAACTGTTTTTT. It is translated as CASSWGQGGEKLFF.

This chain connects TRBV27 to TRBJ2-7; 7 positions agree with TRBD2. Trimming cost V 5 bases and J 0 bases; bases outside gene matches: 13. Germline assignment: CDR1 MNHEY and CDR2 SMNVEV (reference sequence). This CDR3 is 17 amino acids long. The CDR3 is CASSPTLAEHLSYEQYF. The CDR3 DNA reads as TGTGCCAGCAGTCCGACCCTAGCGGAACACCTCTCCTACGAGCAGTACTTC.

This sequence joins TRBV9 and TRBJ1-2, with a weak D call TRBD1 (6 bases). CDR3 size: 15 residues. Germline V gives CDR1 SGDLS, CDR2 YYNGEE. Trimming took off 0 bases at V and 7 bases at J, with 16 bases between the two ends. The CDR3 DNA reads as TGTGCCAGCAGCGTAGCTGTGGGGGGCGTAGGTGGCTACACCTTC. Its translation: CASSVAVGGVGGYTF.

CDR3 DNA: TGTGCCAGCAGCTTTATCCGGGACAGAGTCTACGAGCAGTACTTC. Translation gives CASSFIRDRVYEQYF. The chain carries TRBV7-8 and TRBJ2-7; TRBD1 matches 7 bases. V shed 3 bases and J 3 bases; nucleotides not matched to a gene: 8. Germline CDR1 and CDR2: SGHVS and FQNEAQ. This CDR3 is 15 amino acids long.

This chain connects TRBV20-1 to TRBJ2-1; D is unclear. CDR1 and CDR2 (germline): DFQATT, SNEGSKA (reference sequence). V gave up 7 bases and J gave up 6 bases, with 7 bases separating them. The CDR3 consists of 10 residues. The CDR3 coding sequence is TGCAGTGTCCGGGTCAATGAGCAGTTCTTC. It codes for CSVRVNEQFF.

The chain carries TRBV9 and TRBJ1-2; TRBD1 is a possible D gene (5 bases). The CDR3 length is 13 residues. The germline V gene has CDR1 SGDLS and CDR2 YYNGEE. V lost 4 bases and J lost 4, with 11 bases in between. CDR3 protein: CASSPRGSYGYTF. CDR3 coding DNA: TGTGCCAGCAGCCCACGGGGCAGCTATGGCTACACCTTC.

This sequence joins TRBV5-1 and TRBJ2-3; the match to TRBD2 covers 9 bases. CDR3 size: 16 residues. J lost 5 bases, V lost 6 bases, and 13 bases had no gene match. The V gene's germline CDR1 is SGHRS and CDR2 YFSETQ. The CDR3 reads CASKPGAGGHVDTQYF. The CDR3 nucleotides are TGCGCCAGCAAGCCAGGGGCGGGGGGGCATGTAGATACGCAGTATTTT.

The chain employs TRBV5-6 and TRBJ2-2, with TRBD2 matching 12 bases. CDR1 SGHDT and CDR2 YYEEEE come from the germline V gene. The CDR3 spans 18 residues. The V segment lost 0 bases and the J segment 5 bases; nucleotides outside the gene matches: 8. The CDR3 is CASSLELLAGGRTGELFF. The CDR3 DNA is TGTGCCAGCAGCTTGGAGTTGCTAGCGGGGGGGCGAACCGGGGAGCTGTTTTTT.

In DNA form, the CDR3 reads TGTGCCAGCAGCCTAGAATCTACAGGGACCCGCTCCTACAATGAGCAGTTCTTC. It codes for CASSLESTGTRSYNEQFF. The rearrangement uses TRBV3-1 (or the pseudogene TRBV3-2) and TRBJ2-1; maybe TRBD1 (6 bases). This CDR3 spans 18 amino acids. V shed 4 bases and J shed 0 bases, with 19 bases lying between them. Germline V gives CDR1 LGHDT, CDR2 YNNKEL (reference sequence).

The chain has TRBV19 and TRBJ2-1; D tentatively reads TRBD1 or TRBD2 (5 bases each). The length of the CDR3 is 16 residues. CDR1 and CDR2 (germline): LNHDA, SQIVND (reference sequence). V shed 2 bases and J shed 3 bases, with 14 bases lying between them. The CDR3 is CASSIWVGDDYNEQFF. CDR3 nucleotides: TGTGCCAGTAGTATATGGGTGGGGGATGACTACAATGAGCAGTTCTTC.

The chain recombines TRBV4-1 with TRBJ2-3, with D hard to call. The CDR3 has 17 amino acids. Trimming took off 0 bases at V and 2 bases at J, with 15 bases between the two ends. Germline V lookup: CDR1 MGHRA, CDR2 YSYEKL. For the CDR3, the DNA is TGCGCCAGCAGCCAAGATAAAGGATTAATCCACACAGATACGCAGTATTTT. Its translation is CASSQDKGLIHTDTQYF.

The V call is TRBV19, the J call TRBJ1-1; D might be TRBD1 (6 bases). This CDR3 region has 14 residues. V lost 4 bases, J lost 1 base, and 10 bases lay in between. From germline, CDR1 is LNHDA and CDR2 SQIVND (reference sequence). CDR3 sequence: CASSKKGQNTEAFF. The CDR3 bases are TGTGCCAGTAGTAAAAAGGGACAGAACACTGAAGCTTTCTTT.